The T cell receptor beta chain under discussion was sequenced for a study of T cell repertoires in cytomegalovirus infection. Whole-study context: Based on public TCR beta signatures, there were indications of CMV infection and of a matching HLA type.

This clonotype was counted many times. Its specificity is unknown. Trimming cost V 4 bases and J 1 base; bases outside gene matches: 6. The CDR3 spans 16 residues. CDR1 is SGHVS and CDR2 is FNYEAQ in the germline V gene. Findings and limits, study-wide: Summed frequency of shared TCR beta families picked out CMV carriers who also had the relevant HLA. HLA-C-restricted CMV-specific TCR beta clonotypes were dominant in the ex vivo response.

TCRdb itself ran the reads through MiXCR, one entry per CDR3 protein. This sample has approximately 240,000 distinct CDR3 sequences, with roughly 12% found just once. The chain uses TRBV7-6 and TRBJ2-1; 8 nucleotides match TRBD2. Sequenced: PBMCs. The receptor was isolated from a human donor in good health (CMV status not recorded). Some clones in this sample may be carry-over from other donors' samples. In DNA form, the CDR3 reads TGTGCCAGCAGCTCCCTCAGCGGGGGATCCTACAATGAGCAGTTCTTC. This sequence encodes CASSSLSGGSYNEQFF. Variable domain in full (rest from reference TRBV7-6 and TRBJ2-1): GAGVSQSPRYKVTKRGQDVALRCDPISGHVSLYWYRQALGQGPEFLTYFNYEAQQDKSGLPNDRFSAERPEGSISTLTIQRTEQRDSAMYRCASSSLSGGSYNEQFFGPGTRLTVL.